This T cell receptor (beta chain) was identified in a study of blood T cell repertoires in COVID-19. Study summary: Sources were T cells, B-cell-depleted T cells, or PBMCs; the material itself was cDNA or gDNA.

In germline, CDR1 is LNHDA, CDR2 SQIVND (reference sequence). J lost 5 bases, V lost 7 bases, and 7 bases had no gene match. The CDR3 covers 14 residues. In the authors' workflow: Amplifying reference gene primers gave estimates of nucleated cell counts. TCRdb keeps only in-frame clones here, not all; method: immunoSEQ multiplex PCR. The V and J calls and clone size come from that table; D and trimming were worked out from the DNA. The sample lists roughly 170,000 clones, about four fifths seen once, with more than 7% in the top ten. Seattle enrolled patients during active infection and tracked them longitudinally.

The sequenced material came from peripheral blood. This clonotype originated in a woman aged 55-70 years with COVID-19, enrolled during active disease. This chain links TRBV19 with TRBJ2-3; 9 bases fit TRBD2. The CDR3 reads CASTIGGREDTQYF. Here the CDR3 DNA reads TGTGCCAGTACCATCGGCGGGAGGGAAGATACGCAGTATTTT.